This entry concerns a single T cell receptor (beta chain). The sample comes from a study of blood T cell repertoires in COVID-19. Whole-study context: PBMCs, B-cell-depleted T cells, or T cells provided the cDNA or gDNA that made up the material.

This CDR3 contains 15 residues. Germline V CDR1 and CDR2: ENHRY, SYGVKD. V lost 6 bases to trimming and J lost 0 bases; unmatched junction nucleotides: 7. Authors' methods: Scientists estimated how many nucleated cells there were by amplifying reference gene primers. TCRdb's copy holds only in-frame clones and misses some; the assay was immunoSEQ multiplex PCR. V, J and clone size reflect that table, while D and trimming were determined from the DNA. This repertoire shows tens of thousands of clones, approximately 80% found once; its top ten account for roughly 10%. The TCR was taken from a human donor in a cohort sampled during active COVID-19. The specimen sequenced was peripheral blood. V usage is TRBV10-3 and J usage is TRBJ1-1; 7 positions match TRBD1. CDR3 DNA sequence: TGTGCCATCAGACTTACAGGGGCCCTGAACACTGAAGCTTTCTTT. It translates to CAIRLTGALNTEAFF.